Following are 27 T cell receptor beta chains from one sample sequenced in a study of T-cell reconstitution after alpha-beta-depleted transplantation in children. Library preparation (for TCRbeta) was performed with unique molecular identifiers. TCRdb re-called the PCR reads with MiXCR, one entry per CDR3 protein. The sample yields some 460,000 distinct CDR3 sequences, roughly 15% seen once. Sequenced material: PBMCs, mostly from graft donor cells, taken 360 days after TCRalphabeta/CD19-depleted stem cell transplant. Receptors were obtained from a boy younger than two who had a stem cell transplant for Wiskott-Aldrich syndrome, so the T cells may come from the graft donor.

This clonotype was seen more than once but under ten times. This sequence joins TRBV7-8 and TRBJ2-1; 8 positions agree with TRBD2. Looked up from germline, CDR1 is SGHVS and CDR2 is FQNEAQ. J lost 5 bases, V lost 0 bases, and 6 bases had no gene match. This CDR3 is built from 16 residues. CDR3 coding DNA: TGTGCCAGCAGCTTAGCCCCGGGACTAGGTGACAATGAGCAGTTCTTC. Translating gives CASSLAPGLGDNEQFF.

This clonotype has just a few counts. The rearrangement joins TRBV5-1 to TRBJ2-7; 10 bases match TRBD1. The ends lost 1 base at V and 6 bases at J; junction bases unmatched: 4. CDR3 length: 14 residues. CDR1 and CDR2 (germline): SGHRS, YFSETQ. CDR3 in DNA: TGCGCCAGCAGCTTGTGGGGACAGGGGCTCGAGCAGTACTTC. As protein: CASSLWGQGLEQYF.

The chain has TRBV6-5 and TRBJ2-4; 7 bases are a match to TRBD2. The CDR3 runs 18 residues. The V segment lost 0 bases and the J segment 0 bases; nucleotides outside the gene matches: 8. Germline values: CDR1 MNHEY, CDR2 SVGAGI. In DNA form, the CDR3 reads TGTGCCAGCAGTTACTCTAGCGGGTGGACCCTAGCCAAAAACATTCAGTACTTC. Residues: CASSYSSGWTLAKNIQYF.

J is TRBJ1-4 and V is TRBV7-9; D is undetermined. Germline loops: CDR1 SEHNR, CDR2 FQNEAQ (reference sequence). Trimming pared 5 bases from V and 8 bases from J, leaving 18 bases between. The CDR3 covers 15 residues. The chain's CDR3 is CASSPGSRVNEKLFF. CDR3 coding DNA: TGTGCCAGCAGCCCTGGATCAAGGGTTAACGAAAAACTGTTTTTT.

Points on this clonotype: A much bigger clone sits one base away, suggesting this may be a read error. This chain uses TRBV10-3 with TRBJ2-3; the D call may be TRBD1 or TRBD2 (5 bases each). Germline loops: CDR1 ENHRY, CDR2 SYGVKD. Trimming pared 6 bases from V and 7 bases from J, leaving 17 bases between. CDR3 length: 14 amino acids. The CDR3 nucleotides are TGTGCCATCAGCAAAGGGACCTCCTGGTATACGCAGTATTTT. Residues: CAISKGTSWYTQYF.

In its sample, this clonotype was seen a few times. This chain joins TRBV28 and TRBJ2-7, with D unclear. Trimming left V 2 bases short and J 5 bases short, with 10 bases between. The CDR3 spans 13 residues. Germline-derived CDR1 and CDR2 are MDHEN and SYDVKM. In DNA, the CDR3 is TGTGCCAGCAGTTTAAGCCCGGGCGACGAGCAGTACTTC. Protein: CASSLSPGDEQYF.

The V gene is TRBV7-2, the J gene TRBJ2-1; 7 bases fit TRBD1. CDR3 length: 17 residues. Germline-derived CDR1 and CDR2 are SGHTA and FQGNSA. V shed 5 bases, J shed 12 bases, and the junction held 22 bases outside the gene matches. CDR3 sequence (DNA): TGTGCCAGCAGCCACTCTCGGGACAGCTTTGGACGAAGGGCGCAGTTCTTC. Translated, it gives CASSHSRDSFGRRAQFF.

The chain carries TRBV20-1 and TRBJ2-7, with TRBD2 as a possible D gene (6 bases). This CDR3 is 14 amino acids long. Germline V lookup: CDR1 DFQATT, CDR2 SNEGSKA (reference sequence). The V end lost 1 base, the J end lost 3 bases, and 13 bases lay between the germline ends. CDR3 in DNA: TGCAGTGCTAGAGCGCGACAGCGGGTCTACGAGCAGTACTTC. Translating gives CSARARQRVYEQYF.

The chain joins TRBV2 to TRBJ2-3; 10 nucleotides match TRBD1. The CDR3 is made up of 16 amino acids. From germline, CDR1 is SNHLY and CDR2 FYNNEI. The trim removed 10 bases at V and 2 bases at J, leaving 12 bases unmatched. The CDR3 bases are TGTGCCACCTTTTCCCGGGGACAGGGGCCCACAGATACGCAGTATTTT. This encodes CATFSRGQGPTDTQYF.

The chain joins TRBV6-2 or TRBV6-3 to TRBJ2-7; TRBD2 matches 14 bases. CDR1 and CDR2 (germline): MNHEY, SVGEGT. The V gene end was trimmed by 2 bases and the J gene end by 4 bases; junction bases not matched to a gene: 1. This CDR3 region has 15 residues. CDR3 region: CASSYGTSGSYEQYF. The CDR3 DNA is TGTGCCAGCAGTTACGGGACTAGCGGGAGTTACGAGCAGTACTTC.

The J gene is TRBJ2-7, the V gene TRBV20-1; 8 bases match TRBD1. Trimming removed 4 bases from V and 5 bases from J; junction bases left unmatched: 7. Germline V gene lookup returns CDR1 DFQATT and CDR2 SNEGSKA (reference sequence). CDR3 length equals 13 residues. This CDR3 reads CSANGQGFNEQYF. The DNA of the CDR3 is TGCAGTGCTAACGGACAGGGTTTCAACGAGCAGTACTTC.

This clonotype turned up a few times. This sequence joins TRBV30 and TRBJ1-4; D perhaps matches TRBD1 (6 bases). This CDR3 region has 13 residues. V was cut by 5 bases and J by 5 bases, with 12 bases left in between. CDR1 is GTSNPN, CDR2 SVGIG, per germline (reference sequence). CDR3 region: CAWQGFYNEKLFF. The CDR3 region has the DNA TGTGCCTGGCAGGGGTTCTACAATGAAAAACTGTTTTTT. The whole variable domain, remainder taken from reference TRBV30 and TRBJ1-4, is SQTIHQWPATLVQPVGSPLSLECTVEGTSNPNLYWYRQAAGRGLQLLFYSVGIGQISSEVPQNLSASRPQDRQFILSSKKLLLSDSGFYLCAWQGFYNEKLFFGSGTQLSVL.

This chain connects TRBV28 to TRBJ1-5, with D uncertain. CDR3 size: 16 residues. Trimming pared 5 bases from V and 2 bases from J, leaving 16 bases between. CDR1 is MDHEN, CDR2 SYDVKM, per germline. DNA for the CDR3: TGTGCCAGCAGTCCCGATAGGGTTAGACGCAATCAGCCCCAGCATTTT. Its protein is CASSPDRVRRNQPQHF.

This clonotype was seen more than once but under ten times. The rearrangement uses TRBV27 and TRBJ2-1, with 14 bases matching TRBD2. The V and J ends lost 6 bases and 2 bases, in that order; junction bases with no gene match: 3. The CDR3 consists of 16 residues. CDR1 and CDR2 from the germline V gene are MNHEY and SMNVEV (reference sequence). CDR3 DNA: TGTGCCAGCAGAAGACTAGCGGGAGGGCCCTACAATGAGCAGTTCTTC. Protein sequence: CASRRLAGGPYNEQFF.

In this sample, this clonotype turned up a few times. The chain combines TRBV5-1 with TRBJ2-2; possible D gene TRBD1, 5 bases. The CDR3 runs 17 residues. The germline CDR1 and CDR2 sequences are SGHRS and YFSETQ. V dropped 2 bases and J dropped 6 bases, with 20 bases sitting between them. The CDR3: CASSFRVRRVNSGELFF. DNA of the CDR3: TGCGCCAGCAGCTTTCGGGTCCGCAGGGTAAACTCCGGGGAGCTGTTTTTT.

This clonotype was detected once. The chain couples TRBV20-1 to TRBJ1-2, with D unclear. The CDR3 runs to 18 residues. Trimming took off 3 bases at V and 5 bases at J, with 28 bases between the two ends. Germline V gives CDR1 DFQATT, CDR2 SNEGSKA (reference sequence). CDR3 sequence (DNA): TGCAGTGCTAGTAGTACCCTAGTACCGAATGGATCCCGTTATGGCTACACCTTC. Its protein is CSASSTLVPNGSRYGYTF.

This clonotype was found a few times. The chain recombines TRBV4-3 with TRBJ2-3; D is perhaps TRBD1 or TRBD2 (6 bases each). Germline V gives CDR1 LGHNA, CDR2 YSLEER. This CDR3 region has 17 residues. The V end was cut by 1 base, the J end by 5 bases, with 19 bases between. In DNA, the CDR3 is TGCGCCAGCAGCCAAGGTTCTTCGGGAGAAGGGGGAGATACGCAGTATTTT. Translation gives CASSQGSSGEGGDTQYF.

This clonotype was observed a handful of times. The rearrangement uses TRBV5-1 and TRBJ2-2; possibly TRBD1 for D (5 bases). V was clipped by 0 bases and J by 5 bases, with 8 bases between them. The V gene's germline CDR1 is SGHRS and CDR2 YFSETQ. There are 14 residues in the CDR3. CDR3 sequence (DNA): TGCGCCAGCAGCTTGGTGTCAGGGACCGGGGAGCTGTTTTTT. It encodes CASSLVSGTGELFF.

A few counts support this clonotype. The rearrangement uses TRBV29-1 and TRBJ2-7; possibly TRBD1 for D (7 bases). The V gene lost 6 bases and the J gene lost 5 bases, with 17 bases spanning the gap. From germline, CDR1 is SQVTM and CDR2 ANQGSEA. The CDR3 extends over 13 amino acids. The CDR3 DNA sequence: TGCAGCGTGGGGAGGAGGGGGCGAAACGAGCAGTACTTC. This codes for CSVGRRGRNEQYF.

This clonotype was observed a few times. The chain uses TRBV6-2 or TRBV6-3 and TRBJ2-2; 10 nucleotides align to TRBD1. With V trimmed by 6 bases and J by 2 bases, 9 bases remained unmatched. The CDR3 totals 17 residues. Germline V gene data show CDR1 as MNHEY and CDR2 as SVGEGT. The CDR3 sequence is CASRGFDRGLNTGELFF. In DNA, the CDR3 is TGTGCCAGCAGGGGTTTCGACAGGGGGCTCAACACCGGGGAGCTGTTTTTT.

This clonotype was counted a few times. The chain recombines TRBV10-3 with TRBJ1-2, with D tentatively TRBD1 (5 bases). Looked up from germline, CDR1 is ENHRY and CDR2 is SYGVKD. V dropped 6 bases and J dropped 1 base, with 9 bases sitting between them. CDR3 size: 13 residues. The CDR3 DNA is TGTGCCATCAGCTGGACATTTAACTATGGCTACACCTTC. This gives the protein CAISWTFNYGYTF.

The chain is built from TRBV5-1 and TRBJ2-7; 11 bases fit TRBD1. The CDR3 loop spans 15 amino acids. Looked up from germline, CDR1 is SGHRS and CDR2 is YFSETQ. V trimming: 4 bases; J trimming: 3 bases; junction bases outside the gene matches: 6. The CDR3 DNA follows: TGCGCCAGCAGCACACCGGGACAGGGGGGCTACGAGCAGTACTTC. This gives the protein CASSTPGQGGYEQYF.

The chain recombines TRBV7-9 with TRBJ2-3; 8 nucleotides line up with TRBD1. Germline CDR1 is SEHNR and CDR2 is FQNEAQ (reference sequence). The CDR3 contains 14 residues. The V and J ends lost 9 bases and 2 bases, in that order; junction bases with no gene match: 7. CDR3 sequence: CARTDRDNTDTQYF. CDR3 DNA: TGTGCCAGGACGGACAGGGACAACACAGATACGCAGTATTTT. Variable domain in full (rest from reference TRBV7-9 and TRBJ2-3): DTGVSQNPRHKITKRGQNVTFRCDPISEHNRLYWYRQTLGQGPEFLTYFQNEAQLEKSRLLSDRFSAERPKGSFSTLEIQRTEQGDSAMYLCARTDRDNTDTQYFGPGTRLTVL.

Many counts were recorded for this clonotype. This chain uses TRBV12-3 or TRBV12-4 with TRBJ2-1; a weak D match, TRBD2 (5 bases). The V end was cut by 4 bases, the J end by 5 bases, with 9 bases between. This CDR3 comprises 13 residues. Written as DNA, the CDR3 is TGTGCCAGCAGTTCTACGACTAACAATGAGCAGTTCTTC. Residues: CASSSTTNNEQFF.

This clonotype was detected a few times. V is TRBV25-1 and J is TRBJ2-7; D is unresolved. Trimming took 3 bases from V and 0 from J, leaving 9 bases between them. This CDR3 is 14 amino acids long. CDR1 and CDR2 (germline): MGHDK, SYGVNS. DNA of the CDR3: TGTGCCAGCAGTGACCACTCCAGCTCCTACGAGCAGTACTTC. Translated: CASSDHSSSYEQYF.

The V and J genes are TRBV12-3 or TRBV12-4 and TRBJ1-4, with D unresolved. The length of the CDR3 is 15 residues. V was clipped by 6 bases and J by 7 bases, with 18 bases between them. This CDR3 reads CASRGLIAVPEKLFF. DNA of the CDR3: TGTGCCAGCAGGGGATTAATAGCAGTCCCTGAAAAACTGTTTTTT.

The chain has TRBV6-2 or TRBV6-3 and TRBJ2-2, with a tentative D call TRBD1 (6 bases). Trimming shortened V by 5 bases and J by 5 bases, and 18 bases separated the two germline ends. The V gene's germline CDR1 is MNHEY and CDR2 SVGEGT. CDR3 length: 16 amino acids. The CDR3 nucleotides read TGTGCCAGCAGTACCAACAGGGTAACCACTACCGGGGAGCTGTTTTTT. Translation gives CASSTNRVTTTGELFF.